One sample yielded the 30 T cell receptor beta chains listed below, sequenced in a study of T cells expressing NK-cell markers. TCRdb reprocessed the 5' RACE reads and keeps a single row for each CDR3 protein, giving no DNA. The sample's table shows about 460,000 distinct CDR3 sequences. The sequencing sample was made of blood T cells: a sorted CD56 or NKG2C T cell subset, CD4+ or CD8+ T cells, or bulk PBMC T cells (not recorded which). The receptors shown here come from a woman aged 50 to 65 in good health.

This chain connects TRBV27 to TRBJ1-2; without DNA, the TCRdb call of TRBD1 cannot be checked. CDR3 size: 16 residues. CDR1 MNHEY and CDR2 SMNVEV come from the germline V gene (reference sequence). The CDR3 region is CASSEKSQWGFYGYTF.

The J gene is TRBJ2-4, the V gene TRBV6-2 or TRBV6-3; checking the TCRdb D call of TRBD1 is not possible without DNA. CDR1 and CDR2 (germline): MNHEY, SVGEGT. This CDR3 spans 13 amino acids. The CDR3 region is CASKTGDKNIQYF.

Here the CDR3 reads CSVTPGTAKQPQHF. V usage is TRBV29-1 and J usage is TRBJ1-5; the TCRdb D gene call, TRBD1, has no DNA to confirm it. There are 14 residues in the CDR3. The germline V gene encodes CDR1 SQVTM and CDR2 ANQGSEA. Full variable domain (rest looked up from reference TRBV29-1 and TRBJ1-5): SAVISQKPSRDICQRGTSLTIQCQVDSQVTMMFWYRQQPGQSLTLIATANQGSEATYESGFVIDKFPISRPNLTFSTLTVSNMSPEDSSIYLCSVTPGTAKQPQHFGDGTRLSIL.

This sequence joins TRBV14 and TRBJ1-2; the D gene TCRdb calls, TRBD1, cannot be checked with no DNA. Germline V CDR1 and CDR2: SGHDN, FVKESK. CDR3 size: 13 residues. This CDR3 is CASRRGTGGGYTF.

V and J are TRBV5-1 and TRBJ2-1; without DNA, the TCRdb call of TRBD1 cannot be checked. This CDR3 has 17 residues. The V gene's germline CDR1 is SGHRS and CDR2 YFSETQ. The CDR3 is CASSLELGAGFGDEQFF.

The chain links TRBV4-2 to TRBJ2-1; TCRdb's D gene call, TRBD2, goes unchecked for lack of DNA. The CDR3 contains 14 residues. Germline V lookup: CDR1 LGHNA, CDR2 YNFKEQ. The CDR3 is CASSQSGRGNEQFF.

This chain uses TRBV9 with TRBJ1-1; TCRdb designates TRBD1, a call that cannot be tested without DNA. The germline V gene has CDR1 SGDLS and CDR2 YYNGEE. This CDR3 spans 14 amino acids. The CDR3 here is CASTQDSMNTEAFF.

V is TRBV2 and J is TRBJ2-3; lacking DNA, the TRBD1 call made by TCRdb goes unchecked. This CDR3 is built from 17 residues. The germline gives CDR1 SNHLY, CDR2 FYNNEI. CDR3 sequence: CASSPLGTGPFTDTQYF.

This sequence joins TRBV5-1 and TRBJ1-1. The length of the CDR3 is 15 residues. Germline loops: CDR1 SGHRS, CDR2 YFSETQ. CDR3 in amino acids: CASSLQTGGYTEAFF.

This rearrangement joins TRBV28 to TRBJ2-1. The CDR3 is 15 amino acids. Looked up from germline, CDR1 is MDHEN and CDR2 is SYDVKM. CDR3 sequence reads: CASRKELSSYNEQFF.

This rearrangement joins TRBV20-1 to TRBJ2-7; the D call of TRBD2 rests on TCRdb alone, since no DNA is present to check it. The CDR3 sequence is 16 residues long. Germline V gives CDR1 DFQATT, CDR2 SNEGSKA (reference sequence). CDR3 amino acids: CSAAELALAGRYEQYF.

The chain couples TRBV29-1 to TRBJ2-1; absent DNA, TCRdb's TRBD2 call cannot be checked. The CDR3 length is 13 residues. Germline lookup yields CDR1 SQVTM and CDR2 ANQGSEA. CDR3 sequence: CSVGVLAPNEQFF.

V is TRBV4-1 and J is TRBJ2-6; TCRdb lists TRBD2, though no DNA is available to test this call. The CDR3 extends over 17 amino acids. CDR1 is MGHRA, CDR2 YSYEKL, per germline. CDR3 residues: CASSLAGRGSGANVLTF.

J is TRBJ2-7 and V is TRBV3-1; TCRdb designates TRBD2, a call that cannot be tested without DNA. This CDR3 has 17 amino acids. The germline gives CDR1 LGHDT, CDR2 YNNKEL (reference sequence). The CDR3 reads CASSQDGLAESSYEQYF.

The V call is TRBV4-2, the J call TRBJ1-5. This CDR3 has 13 residues. CDR1 and CDR2 from the germline V gene are LGHNA and YNFKEQ. The chain's CDR3 is CASSQDSESRQHF.

J is TRBJ1-5 and V is TRBV27; TCRdb gives TRBD1 as the D gene, but with no DNA this cannot be confirmed. The CDR3 covers 15 residues. CDR1 and CDR2 from the germline V gene are MNHEY and SMNVEV (reference sequence). CDR3 amino acids: CASSFGPGGNQPQHF.

The rearrangement uses TRBV18 and TRBJ2-2. The germline V gene encodes CDR1 KGHSH and CDR2 LQKENI. This CDR3 is 16 amino acids long. The chain's CDR3 is CASSPATATHTGELFF. The full variable domain, completed using reference TRBV18 and TRBJ2-2, is NAGVMQNPRHLVRRRGQEARLRCSPMKGHSHVYWYRQLPEEGLKFMVYLQKENIIDESGMPKERFSAEFPKEGPSILRIQQVVRGDSAAYFCASSPATATHTGELFFGEGSRLTVL.

The chain employs TRBV10-2 and TRBJ1-1; TCRdb calls TRBD1, which cannot be checked without DNA. The CDR3 is 14 amino acids. Germline CDR1 and CDR2: WSHSY and SAAADI. CDR3 loop: CASTTGYGNTEAFF.

The gene calls are TRBV6-2 or TRBV6-3 and TRBJ1-4; TCRdb designates TRBD1, a call that cannot be tested without DNA. Germline V CDR1 and CDR2: MNHEY, SVGEGT. The CDR3 sequence is 14 residues long. The CDR3 region is CASSPRTLGEKLFF.

The chain uses TRBV7-7 and TRBJ2-2; there is no DNA to check the TCRdb D call of TRBD1. Germline CDR1 and CDR2: SSHAT and FNYEAQ (reference sequence). The CDR3 is 13 residues long. CDR3 protein: CASSGGLFGELFF.

The chain links TRBV12-3 or TRBV12-4 to TRBJ2-5; the TCRdb call, TRBD2, lacks DNA for checking. This CDR3 spans 15 amino acids. CDR3 region: CASRRGTSGTETQYF.

J is TRBJ2-5 and V is TRBV20-1; TCRdb's assignment of TRBD1 cannot be checked, as there is no DNA. The CDR3 spans 14 residues. Germline assignment: CDR1 DFQATT and CDR2 SNEGSKA (reference sequence). The CDR3 sequence is CSVSGGAVMETQYF.

This chain connects TRBV7-9 to TRBJ2-7; as DNA is missing, the TRBD1 call by TCRdb cannot be tested. This CDR3 has 17 amino acids. The germline V gene has CDR1 SEHNR and CDR2 FQNEAQ (reference sequence). The CDR3 sequence: CASSRTPGQGSTYEQYF. The variable domain in full, completed from reference TRBV7-9 and TRBJ2-7, reads DTGVSQNPRHKITKRGQNVTFRCDPISEHNRLYWYRQTLGQGPEFLTYFQNEAQLEKSRLLSDRFSAERPKGSFSTLEIQRTEQGDSAMYLCASSRTPGQGSTYEQYFGPGTRLTVT.

J is TRBJ2-1 and V is TRBV6-6; TCRdb calls TRBD2, which cannot be checked without DNA. The CDR3 has 13 amino acids. Germline loops: CDR1 MNHNY, CDR2 SVGAGI (reference sequence). The CDR3 spells CASRVAGEVEQFF.

The chain combines TRBV5-8 with TRBJ2-3. Germline V gene data show CDR1 as SGHTS and CDR2 as YDEGEE. This CDR3 has 16 amino acids. This chain's CDR3 is CASSLAIGPSTDTQYF.

The chain joins TRBV2 to TRBJ2-3; with no DNA, the TCRdb D assignment of TRBD2 cannot be verified. Germline V gene sequence: CDR1 SNHLY, CDR2 FYNNEI. The CDR3 is made up of 18 amino acids. CDR3: CASSEARAGGFWTDTQYF.

The rearrangement joins TRBV12-5 to TRBJ2-1; the D call of TRBD2 rests on TCRdb alone, since no DNA is present to check it. The CDR3 contains 16 residues. Per germline, CDR1 LGHNT and CDR2 FRNRAP. This CDR3 is CASGFRKSAAYNEQFF.

The chain recombines TRBV18 with TRBJ2-3. The V gene's germline CDR1 is KGHSH and CDR2 LQKENI. The CDR3 runs 14 residues. CDR3 in amino acids: CASSQAGVRDTQYF.

The V call is TRBV27, the J call TRBJ2-2; TCRdb's D call of TRBD2 is untestable without DNA. CDR3 length: 17 residues. From germline, CDR1 is MNHEY and CDR2 SMNVEV (reference sequence). The chain's CDR3 is CASSLESSVLHRGELFF.

The CDR3: CATSITSGVLNEQFF. This chain joins TRBV24-1 and TRBJ2-1; TCRdb calls TRBD2, which cannot be checked without DNA. The CDR3 sequence is 15 residues long. Germline V gene data show CDR1 as KGHDR and CDR2 as SFDVKD.